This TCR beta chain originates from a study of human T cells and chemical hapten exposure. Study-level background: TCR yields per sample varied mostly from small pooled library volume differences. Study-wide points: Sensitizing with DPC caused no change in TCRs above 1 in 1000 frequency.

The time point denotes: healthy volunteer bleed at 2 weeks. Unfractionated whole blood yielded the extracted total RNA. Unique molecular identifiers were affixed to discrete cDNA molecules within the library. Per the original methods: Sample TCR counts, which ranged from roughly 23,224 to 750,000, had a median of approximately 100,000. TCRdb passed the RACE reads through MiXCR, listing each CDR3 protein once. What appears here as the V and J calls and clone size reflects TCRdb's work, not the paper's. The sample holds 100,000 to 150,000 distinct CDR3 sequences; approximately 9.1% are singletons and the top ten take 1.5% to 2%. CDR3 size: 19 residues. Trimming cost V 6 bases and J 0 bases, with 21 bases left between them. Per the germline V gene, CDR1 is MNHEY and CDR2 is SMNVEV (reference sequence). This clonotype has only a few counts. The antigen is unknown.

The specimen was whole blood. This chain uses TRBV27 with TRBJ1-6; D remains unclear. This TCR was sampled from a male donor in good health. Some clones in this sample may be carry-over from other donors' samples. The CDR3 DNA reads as TGTGCCAGCAGCCCCCCTATCGAGGGTGGTAGCTCCTATAATTCACCCCTCCACTTT. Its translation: CASSPPIEGGSSYNSPLHF.